Below, 20 T cell receptor beta chains from the same sample are listed, as sequenced in a study of Graves' ophthalmopathy and Graves' hyperthyroidism. Transcripts of RNA were the source for amplifying TCR beta CDR3 regions. The first-round RT-PCR employed HTBI primers together with the Qiagen OneStep RT-PCR kit. A multiplex PCR was then performed as the second round. TCRdb re-analysed the multiplex PCR reads in MiXCR, keeping a single row per CDR3 protein. This table has roughly 480,000 distinct CDR3 sequences, approximately 15% appearing once. Sequencing used blood. These receptors originate from a woman between 25 and 40 years old with Graves' ophthalmopathy.

This clonotype was recorded many times. J is TRBJ1-5 and V is TRBV6-2 or TRBV6-3, with D possibly being TRBD1 (5 bases). The CDR3 runs 15 residues. CDR1 MNHEY and CDR2 SVGEGT come from the germline V gene. Trimming cost V 7 bases and J 2 bases, with 15 bases left between them. CDR3 coding DNA: TGTGCCAGCACCACGTTCGGGGGTCGCAATCAGCCCCAGCATTTT. Its translation: CASTTFGGRNQPQHF.

Many counts were recorded for this clonotype. This chain uses TRBV10-1 with TRBJ1-1, with unresolved D. Germline loops: CDR1 WNHNN, CDR2 SYGVQD (reference sequence). There are 13 residues in the CDR3. V shed 3 bases and J shed 2 bases, with 7 bases lying between them. The CDR3 nucleotides read TGCGCCAGCAGTGATAACATTAACACTGAAGCTTTCTTT. As protein: CASSDNINTEAFF.

In its sample, this clonotype was seen many times. V is TRBV30 and J is TRBJ1-2; D may be TRBD1 (5 bases). The CDR3 is made up of 11 amino acids. Germline V gives CDR1 GTSNPN, CDR2 SVGIG (reference sequence). Trimming left V 3 bases short and J 5 bases short, with 7 bases between. The CDR3 sequence is CAWSQGYGYTF. The CDR3 DNA follows: TGTGCCTGGAGCCAGGGTTATGGCTACACCTTC.

This clonotype was counted at least ten times. This chain uses TRBV20-1 with TRBJ1-2; 7 bases align to TRBD1. Germline loops: CDR1 DFQATT, CDR2 SNEGSKA (reference sequence). The V gene end was trimmed by 1 base and the J gene end by 3 bases; junction bases not matched to a gene: 5. The CDR3 length is 14 residues. The CDR3 is CSARVGGSHYGYTF. As DNA, the CDR3 is TGCAGTGCTAGAGTAGGGGGCTCCCACTATGGCTACACCTTC.

There are many counts of this clonotype. The rearrangement links TRBV5-1 to TRBJ2-5; D is undetermined. The CDR3 sequence is 15 residues long. Per germline, CDR1 SGHRS and CDR2 YFSETQ. V was trimmed by 2 bases and J by 0 bases, leaving 11 bases between them. CDR3 sequence reads: CASSFSFEYQETQYF. The CDR3 DNA reads as TGCGCCAGCAGCTTTAGCTTTGAGTACCAAGAGACCCAGTACTTC. Full variable domain (rest looked up from reference TRBV5-1 and TRBJ2-5): KAGVTQTPRYLIKTRGQQVTLSCSPISGHRSVSWYQQTPGQGLQFLFEYFSETQRNKGNFPGRFSGRQFSNSRSEMNVSTLELGDSALYLCASSFSFEYQETQYFGPGTRLLVL.

This clonotype was counted ten times or more. The chain couples TRBV12-3 or TRBV12-4 to TRBJ2-6; unclear D gene. Trimming pared 3 bases from V and 0 bases from J, leaving 6 bases between. This CDR3 comprises 15 residues. CDR3 loop: CASSFLSSGANVLTF. CDR3 coding DNA: TGTGCCAGCAGTTTCCTGTCCTCTGGGGCCAACGTCCTGACTTTC.

This clonotype was observed at least ten times. This chain joins TRBV12-3 or TRBV12-4 and TRBJ1-1; the D gene is possibly TRBD1 (6 bases). The CDR3 contains 13 residues. V shed 6 bases and J shed 6 bases, with 14 bases lying between them. The CDR3 sequence is CASRATGWAEAFF. CDR3 nucleotides: TGTGCCAGCAGAGCAACAGGGTGGGCTGAAGCTTTCTTT.

There are many counts of this clonotype. The J gene is TRBJ1-5, the V gene TRBV11-2, with 9 bases fitting TRBD1. V trimming: 2 bases; J trimming: 7 bases; junction bases outside the gene matches: 9. CDR1 and CDR2 (germline): SGHAT, FQNNGV. The CDR3 consists of 16 residues. The CDR3 region is CASSLTGRQGGQPQHF. The CDR3 bases are TGTGCCAGCAGCTTAACCGGGCGACAGGGGGGACAGCCCCAGCATTTT.

There are many counts of this clonotype. V is TRBV6-1 and J is TRBJ1-1; 8 bases match TRBD1. Per germline, CDR1 MNHNS and CDR2 SASEGT. The J segment lost 5 bases and the V segment lost 4 bases, leaving 9 bases of the junction unmatched. This CDR3 has 15 residues. This CDR3 is CASSARQGAPTEAFF. The CDR3 bases are TGTGCCAGCAGTGCGCGCCAGGGGGCCCCGACTGAAGCTTTCTTT.

The sample holds many counts of this clonotype. CDR3 nucleotides: TGTGCCAGCATACGGACAGTAAGAAACACCATATATTTT. Protein: CASIRTVRNTIYF. The rearrangement uses TRBV6-1 and TRBJ1-3, with a tentative D call TRBD1 (6 bases). V was pared by 7 bases and J by 5 bases, with 12 bases between. The germline gives CDR1 MNHNS, CDR2 SASEGT. The CDR3 has 13 residues.

This clonotype was picked up many times. The V gene is TRBV20-1, the J gene TRBJ2-5; D not certain. This CDR3 is 14 amino acids long. The V gene lost 4 bases and the J gene lost 1 base, with 13 bases spanning the gap. Germline loops: CDR1 DFQATT, CDR2 SNEGSKA (reference sequence). In DNA, the CDR3 is TGCAGTGCTAAGCCGCCGGCAGCCCAAGAGACCCAGTACTTC. It codes for CSAKPPAAQETQYF.

This clonotype has ten or more counts. This chain connects TRBV2 to TRBJ2-7, with 9 bases lining up with TRBD2. V was pared by 2 bases and J by 0 bases, with 5 bases of the junction left unmatched. The CDR3 length is 16 residues. Per germline, CDR1 SNHLY and CDR2 FYNNEI. CDR3 sequence reads: CASSEPMTSGSYEQYF. CDR3 DNA: TGTGCCAGCAGTGAACCTATGACTAGCGGCTCCTACGAGCAGTACTTC. The whole variable domain, remainder taken from reference TRBV2 and TRBJ2-7, is EPEVTQTPSHQVTQMGQEVILRCVPISNHLYFYWYRQILGQKVEFLVSFYNNEISEKSEIFDDQFSVERPDGSNFTLKIRSTKLEDSAMYFCASSEPMTSGSYEQYFGPGTRLTVT.

This clonotype was detected many times. The V gene is TRBV6-2 or TRBV6-3, the J gene TRBJ2-7, with D perhaps TRBD1 (5 bases). The CDR3 has 14 amino acids. V lost 6 bases to trimming and J lost 0 bases, with 12 bases between them. CDR1 is MNHEY, CDR2 SVGEGT, per germline. CDR3 sequence reads: CASRDTPGSYEQYF. The CDR3 nucleotides are TGTGCCAGCAGGGACACGCCAGGCTCCTACGAGCAGTACTTC.

This clonotype was counted ten times or more. The V and J genes are TRBV20-1 and TRBJ1-1; TRBD1 aligns across 7 bases. Germline V gene data show CDR1 as DFQATT and CDR2 as SNEGSKA (reference sequence). The V segment lost 3 bases and the J segment 5 bases; nucleotides outside the gene matches: 9. This CDR3 has 14 amino acids. The CDR3 is CSASREGARTEAFF. CDR3 nucleotides: TGCAGTGCTAGTAGGGAGGGGGCAAGGACTGAAGCTTTCTTT.

Concerning this clonotype itself: A much more abundant neighbour one base away suggests this may be a read error. This chain connects TRBV2 to TRBJ1-5; D is ambiguous. The CDR3 is 13 amino acids. Germline V gene lookup returns CDR1 SNHLY and CDR2 FYNNEI. The CDR3: CASTQSMGQPHHF. The CDR3 nucleotides read TGTGCCAGCACCCAGAGTATGGGTCAGCCCCATCATTTT.

This clonotype was seen repeatedly, ten times or more. The chain has TRBV6-1 and TRBJ2-5, with 7 bases lining up with TRBD1. Trimming at V came to 5 bases and at J to 5 bases, leaving 8 bases not matched to a gene. Germline values: CDR1 MNHNS, CDR2 SASEGT. The CDR3 totals 14 residues. DNA of the CDR3: TGTGCCAGCAGTCAAAAACAGGGGCGGGAGACCCAGTACTTC. It encodes CASSQKQGRETQYF.

This clonotype showed up just a few times. J is TRBJ2-7 and V is TRBV12-3 or TRBV12-4; D unclear. CDR3 length: 14 amino acids. Trimming removed 5 bases at V and 3 bases at J, with 14 bases between. CDR3 nucleotide sequence: TGTGCCAGCAGTCGCTTAGAAAACGGCTACGAGCAGTACTTC. This codes for CASSRLENGYEQYF.

V and J are TRBV3-1 and TRBJ2-4; TRBD2 aligns across 8 bases. The length of the CDR3 is 15 residues. Trimming removed 1 base from V and 9 bases from J; junction bases left unmatched: 8. CDR1 is LGHDT, CDR2 YNNKEL, per germline (reference sequence). This chain's CDR3 is CASSQGVERGSIQYF. CDR3 coding DNA: TGTGCCAGCAGCCAAGGGGTGGAGCGGGGGAGCATTCAGTACTTC.

This clonotype was picked up many times. V usage is TRBV15 and J usage is TRBJ2-6, with D uncertain. The germline V and J ends were trimmed by 8 bases and 3 bases, with 8 bases remaining between them. Germline CDR1 is LNHNV and CDR2 is YYDKDF (reference sequence). The CDR3 sequence is 13 residues long. DNA of the CDR3: TGTGCCACCGGCGGTCGTGGGGCCAACGTCCTGACTTTC. Its translation: CATGGRGANVLTF.

There are a few counts of this clonotype. The CDR3 loop is CASSPDRVSSGELFF. In DNA form, the CDR3 reads TGTGCCAGCAGCCCCGACAGGGTCTCGTCCGGGGAGCTGTTTTTT. The chain has TRBV5-6 and TRBJ2-2, with 7 bases fitting TRBD1. Trimming cost V 4 bases and J 6 bases; bases outside gene matches: 9. Looked up from germline, CDR1 is SGHDT and CDR2 is YYEEEE. The CDR3 has 15 amino acids.